The entry below gives a single T cell receptor (beta chain) sequence along with its context. The antigen remains unidentified. A read error may explain this, as a much larger clone is one base away. The sample comes from a study of molecular identifiers for immune sequencing clone quantification. Overall study results and limits: Over 97% of effector molecules, yet under 1% of naive-cell molecules, were held by clones above 20 RNA copies.

Naive CD8 libraries were made from roughly 20,000 to 1,000,000 sorted cells, and they used 10%, 30% or 50% RNA. The bulk TCR libraries were made with methods described before and with listed TCR primers. TCRdb reprocessed the PCR reads with MiXCR, giving one entry per CDR3 protein. The sample records more than 450,000 distinct CDR3 sequences, over 20% being singletons. Trimming stripped 2 bases from V and 11 bases from J, with 16 bases between. Looked up from germline, CDR1 is MGHRA and CDR2 is YSYEKL. The CDR3 is made up of 14 amino acids. The sequenced material came from naive CD8+ T cells from blood, with Jurkat cell RNA spiked in. The subset denotes: FACS-sorted CD8+CD4-CCR7+CD45RA+ naive T cells. This clonotype was obtained from a human donor in good health. Some libraries in this study had Jurkat cell RNA spiked in. This sequence joins TRBV4-1 and TRBJ1-5; possible D gene TRBD1, 5 bases. As DNA, the CDR3 is TGCGCCAGCAGCCAAAGAGGCCAATCGGGGGCCCAGCATTTT. Translated, it gives CASSQRGQSGAQHF.